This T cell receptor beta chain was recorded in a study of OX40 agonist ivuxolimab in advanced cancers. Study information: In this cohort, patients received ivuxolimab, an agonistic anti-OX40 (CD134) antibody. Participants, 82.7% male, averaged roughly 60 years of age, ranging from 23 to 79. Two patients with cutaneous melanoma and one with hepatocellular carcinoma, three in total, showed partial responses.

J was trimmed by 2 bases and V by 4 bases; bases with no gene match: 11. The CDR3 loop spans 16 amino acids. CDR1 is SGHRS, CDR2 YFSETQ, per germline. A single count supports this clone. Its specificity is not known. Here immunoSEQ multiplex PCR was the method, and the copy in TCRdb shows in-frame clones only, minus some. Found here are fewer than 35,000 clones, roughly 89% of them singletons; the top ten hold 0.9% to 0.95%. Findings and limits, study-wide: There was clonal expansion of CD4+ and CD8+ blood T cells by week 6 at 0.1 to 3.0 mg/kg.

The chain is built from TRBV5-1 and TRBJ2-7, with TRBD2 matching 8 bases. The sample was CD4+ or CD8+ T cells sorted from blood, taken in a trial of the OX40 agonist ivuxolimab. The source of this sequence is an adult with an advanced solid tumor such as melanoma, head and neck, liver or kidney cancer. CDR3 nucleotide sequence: TGCGCCAGCAGCACATCGGTTACTAGCGGTGCCTACGAGCAGTACTTC. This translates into CASSTSVTSGAYEQYF.